The TCR beta chain described here comes from a study of T cells of healthy individuals. TCRdb independently ran MiXCR on the 5' RACE reads; one entry per CDR3 protein. The repertoire consists of some 69,000 distinct CDR3 sequences, with under 20% occurring once and the leading ten covering approximately 4.8%. Per germline, CDR1 SGHTA and CDR2 FQGNSA. J gave up 6 bases and V 5 bases, and 7 bases lay outside the gene matches. The CDR3 loop spans 16 amino acids. The J gene is TRBJ2-2, the V gene TRBV7-2; TRBD1 agrees at 12 bases. The receptor's source is a human donor in good health. The CDR3 loop is CASSLRDRGHAGELFF. The CDR3 coding sequence is TGTGCCAGCAGCCTACGGGACAGGGGGCATGCCGGGGAGCTGTTTTTT.